The clone carrying this TCR beta chain was seen a few times. What it binds is not known. The data originate from a study of T cells after yellow fever vaccination. The wider study: Fractions of low cell number were prepared using SMART-Seq v4 Ultra Low Input.

TCRdb used MiXCR to reprocess the 5' RACE reads, holding one entry per CDR3 protein. This table holds around 250,000 distinct CDR3 sequences, 6.9% found once. Points from the study as a whole: The secondary response was weaker but peaked faster, day 5 versus 15.

Germline lookup yields CDR1 LNHDA and CDR2 SQIVND (reference sequence). V was trimmed by 3 bases and J by 1 base, leaving 8 bases between them. The CDR3 contains 14 residues. V and J are TRBV19 and TRBJ2-3, with no clear D. The clonotype originates from a man younger than 40 who received the YFV17D yellow fever vaccine. The sample was CD4+ T cells sorted from PBMCs, taken 15 days after the yellow fever booster vaccination. This chain's CDR3 is CASSIRDGTDTQYF. The CDR3 DNA is TGTGCCAGTAGTATCCGCGACGGCACAGATACGCAGTATTTT.